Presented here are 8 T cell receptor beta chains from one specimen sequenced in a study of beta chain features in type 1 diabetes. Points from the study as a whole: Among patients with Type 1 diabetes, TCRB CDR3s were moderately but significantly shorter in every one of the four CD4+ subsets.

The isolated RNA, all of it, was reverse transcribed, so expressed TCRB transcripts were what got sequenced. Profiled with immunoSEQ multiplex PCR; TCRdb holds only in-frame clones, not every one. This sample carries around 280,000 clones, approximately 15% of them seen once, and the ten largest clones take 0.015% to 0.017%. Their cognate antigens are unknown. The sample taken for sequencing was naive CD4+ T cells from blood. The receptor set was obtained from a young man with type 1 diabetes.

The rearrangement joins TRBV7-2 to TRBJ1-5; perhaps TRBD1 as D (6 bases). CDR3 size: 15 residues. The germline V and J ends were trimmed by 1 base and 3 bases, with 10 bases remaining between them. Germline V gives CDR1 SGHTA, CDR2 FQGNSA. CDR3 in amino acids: CASSLGPGDNQPQHF. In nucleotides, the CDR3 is TGTGCCAGCAGCTTAGGGCCAGGGGACAATCAGCCCCAGCATTTT.

The CDR3 reads CASSQDRGARNSPLHF. In nucleotides, the CDR3 is TGCGCCAGCAGCCAAGATCGGGGGGCGAGGAATTCACCCCTCCACTTT. The chain recombines TRBV4-3 with TRBJ1-6; D perhaps matches TRBD1 (6 bases). This CDR3 has 16 residues. V was clipped by 0 bases and J by 7 bases, with 13 bases between them. The germline gives CDR1 LGHNA, CDR2 YSLEER.

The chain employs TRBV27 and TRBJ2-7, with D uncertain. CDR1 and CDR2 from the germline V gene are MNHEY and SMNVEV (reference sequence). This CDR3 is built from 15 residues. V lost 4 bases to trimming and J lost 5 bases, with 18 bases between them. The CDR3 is CASSSRGVESDEQYF. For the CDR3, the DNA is TGTGCCAGCAGTTCGAGAGGAGTCGAAAGTGACGAGCAGTACTTC.

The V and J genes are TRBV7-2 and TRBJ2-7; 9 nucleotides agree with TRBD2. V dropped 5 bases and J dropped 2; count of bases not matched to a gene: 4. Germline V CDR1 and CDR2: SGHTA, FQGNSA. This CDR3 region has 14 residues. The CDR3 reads CASSPLAGAYEQYF. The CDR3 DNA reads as TGTGCCAGCAGCCCTTTAGCGGGAGCCTACGAGCAGTACTTC.

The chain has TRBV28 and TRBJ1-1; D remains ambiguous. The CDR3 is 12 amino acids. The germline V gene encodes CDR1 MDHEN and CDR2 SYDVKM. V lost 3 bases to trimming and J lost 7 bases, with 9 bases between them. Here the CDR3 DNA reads TGTGCCAGCAGTTTTACGTCGGGTGAAGCTTTCTTT. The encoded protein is CASSFTSGEAFF.

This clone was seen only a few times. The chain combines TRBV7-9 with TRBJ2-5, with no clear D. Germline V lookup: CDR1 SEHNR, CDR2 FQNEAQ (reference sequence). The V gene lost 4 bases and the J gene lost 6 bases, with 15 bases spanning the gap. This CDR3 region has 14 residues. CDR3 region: CASSSFTVFQTQYF. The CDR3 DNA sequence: TGTGCCAGCAGCTCCTTCACTGTTTTTCAGACCCAGTACTTC.

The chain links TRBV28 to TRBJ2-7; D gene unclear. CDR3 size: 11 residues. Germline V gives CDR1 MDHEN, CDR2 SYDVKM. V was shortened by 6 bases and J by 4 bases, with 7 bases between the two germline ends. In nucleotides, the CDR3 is TGTGCCAGCAGCCTCGGTTACGAGCAGTACTTC. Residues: CASSLGYEQYF.

The CDR3 DNA is TGTGCCAGTAAAGGGGAATCTACCTACAATGAGCAGTTCTTC. Its protein is CASKGESTYNEQFF. The chain is built from TRBV19 and TRBJ2-1, with D maybe TRBD1 (5 bases). The CDR3 is 14 residues long. V was clipped by 7 bases and J by 2 bases, with 12 bases between them. Germline CDR1 LNHDA, CDR2 SQIVND (reference sequence).